Here is one TCR beta chain with its context. No cognate antigen has been identified for it. The input lacks base qualities; no much larger clone sits a single base away. Trimming takes 4 bases off V and 6 bases off J; junction bases not matched to a gene: 7. CDR1 and CDR2 (SGHTS, YDEGEE) derive from the germline V gene. The CDR3 measures 16 amino acids from cysteine to phenylalanine. Of the read, only the CDR3 DNA is kept; its 48 bases are in frame from base 1. The data derive from a study of regulatory T cells in long-lasting Graves disease (dated by TCRdb to about 2021). General notes on the study: Persistent Graves' disease was defined as antithyroid drug treatment for over 5 years with persistently positive TSH receptor autoantibodies. Peripheral blood TCR sequencing and RNA sequencing compared persistent Graves' disease patients with newly diagnosed Graves' disease patients. A total of 33 samples were covered by TCR sequencing, comprising around 13 persistent and around 20 newly diagnosed Graves' disease patients. The study took place in China and was registered as a clinical trial. In the clinical cohort, patients with persistent Graves' disease had used antithyroid drugs for an average of around 9.9 years.

The time point label on this specimen signifies: persistent/refractory GD, antithyroid drugs over 5 years with positive TRAb. For both TCR sequencing and RNA sequencing, RNA was extracted from PBMCs using TRIzol. The diagnosis of Graves' disease was made according to American Thyroid Association guidelines. Recruitment of patients was carried out at an endocrinology department in Xi'an, China. From each patient, approximately 9.9 milliliters of peripheral blood was collected into an EDTA anticoagulant tube. Ficoll Paque Plus density gradient separation was used to isolate PBMCs, and no additional T cell sorting was done. RNA quality was checked with an Agilent 2100 Bioanalyzer and agarose gel, and concentration with a NanoDrop 2000. Results the study describes overall, beyond this receptor: Persistent Graves' disease patients showed lower TCR Shannon entropy and fewer highly expanded clones than newly diagnosed patients, suggesting clonal expansion. More public clonotypes were shared among persistent patients (fewer than 3,000) than among newly diagnosed patients (966). As a limitation, the authors acknowledged that the small sample size may reduce accuracy. TRBV28, TRBJ1-2 and TRBJ2-5 were preferentially used in persistent disease, while TRBV20-1 and TRBJ2-1 were favored in newly diagnosed disease. Sequencing and analysis were limited to the TCR beta chain. The study examined only peripheral blood because the primary lesion, thyroid tissue, could not be accessed.

Receptor amplification or capture employed multiplex PCR. The run used an Illumina HiSeq 4000. CDR3 regions were amplified by Arm-PCR with iRepertoire HTBI primers to construct TCR beta libraries. Before sequencing, the PCR products underwent gel purification. Turning to the authors' computational methods: Gene usage analysis of CDR3 amino acid clonotypes used the approximately 62 TRBV and around 13 TRBJ segments found across samples. COPE and FqMerger were used to merge the filtered high-quality paired reads into contigs. BLAST was used to align contigs to the IMGT TRBV, TRBD and TRBJ reference genes, and CDR3 was defined following IMGT. Highly expanded clones were defined as clonotypes with a frequency above 0.1%. Shannon entropy served as the measure of repertoire diversity, while the Gini coefficient captured V-J evenness. Clonotypes shared by more than one individual were considered public. TCRdb reworked the public reads: Q25 trimming with fastp, MiXCR clone assembly, productive beta chains retained. Every entry covers one CDR3 protein and lists the most common genes and DNA from its rows. V and J calls and clone size were set by TCRdb, not the authors. Here the sample has fewer than 450,000 distinct CDR3 sequences; less than 25% occur a single time. Less than 25% of the sample belongs to the ten largest clones.

The sequence came from a female donor with Graves disease. The sequenced sample was peripheral blood mononuclear cells (PBMCs), obtained when the disease was refractory, from a patient treated with antithyroid drugs. The sequence is built from TRBV5-8 and TRBJ2-3; TRBD2 aligns with 14 central bases. This receptor has the CDR3 CASSKGTSGSGDTQYF. The DNA sequence follows: TGTGCCAGCAGCAAAGGGACTAGCGGGAGTGGTGATACGCAGTATTTT.